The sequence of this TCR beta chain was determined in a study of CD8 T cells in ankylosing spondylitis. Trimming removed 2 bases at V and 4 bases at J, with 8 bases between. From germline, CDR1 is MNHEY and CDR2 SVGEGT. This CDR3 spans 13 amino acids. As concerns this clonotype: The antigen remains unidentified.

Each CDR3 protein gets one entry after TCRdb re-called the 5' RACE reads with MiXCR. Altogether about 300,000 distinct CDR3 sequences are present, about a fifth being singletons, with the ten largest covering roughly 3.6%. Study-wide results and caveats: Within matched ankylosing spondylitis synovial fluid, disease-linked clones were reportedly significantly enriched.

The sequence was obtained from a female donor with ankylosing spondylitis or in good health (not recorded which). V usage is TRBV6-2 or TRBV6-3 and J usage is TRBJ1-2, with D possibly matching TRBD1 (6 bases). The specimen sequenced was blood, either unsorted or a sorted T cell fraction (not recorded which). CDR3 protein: CASSYGGLYGYTF. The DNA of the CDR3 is TGTGCCAGCAGTTACGGGGGCCTCTATGGCTACACCTTC.